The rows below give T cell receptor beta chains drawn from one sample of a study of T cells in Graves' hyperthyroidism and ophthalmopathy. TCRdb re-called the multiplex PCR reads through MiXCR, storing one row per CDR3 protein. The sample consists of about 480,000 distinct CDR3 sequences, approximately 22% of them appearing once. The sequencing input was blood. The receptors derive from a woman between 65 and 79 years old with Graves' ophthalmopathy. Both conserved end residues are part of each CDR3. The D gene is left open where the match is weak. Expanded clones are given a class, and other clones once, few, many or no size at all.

CDR3 DNA: TGCGCCAGCAGCCCGGACAGGGCCGGCAATGAGCAGTTCTTC
CDR3 protein: CASSPDRAGNEQFF
CDR3 length: 14
J gene: TRBJ2-1
V gene: TRBV5-1
D gene: TRBD1
clone size: few

CDR3 DNA: TGTGCCACCAGTGACCACGGAGGTGGTATGGCTTTCTTT
CDR3 protein: CATSDHGGGMAFF
CDR3 length: 13
J gene: TRBJ1-1
V gene: TRBV24-1
D gene: -
clone size: many

CDR3 DNA: TGTGCCAGCAGCTTATCCAGGGGGCGCCCCGGGGAGCTGTTTTTT
CDR3 protein: CASSLSRGRPGELFF
CDR3 length: 15
J gene: TRBJ2-2
V gene: TRBV7-2
D gene: TRBD1
clone size: -

CDR3 DNA: TGTGCCACCAGCAGAGTCCGCGAAAAACTGTTTTTT
CDR3 protein: CATSRVREKLFF
CDR3 length: 12
J gene: TRBJ1-4
V gene: TRBV15
D gene: -
clone size: few

CDR3 DNA: TGTGCCAGCAGCGGTGCCGGGACTACGAGGGATGAGCAGTTCTTC
CDR3 protein: CASSGAGTTRDEQFF
CDR3 length: 15
J gene: TRBJ2-1
V gene: TRBV5-6
D gene: TRBD2
clone size: -

CDR3 DNA: TGTGCCAGCAGCTTAGGGCAGCTCTCACCCCTCCACTTT
CDR3 protein: CASSLGQLSPLHF
CDR3 length: 13
J gene: TRBJ1-6
V gene: TRBV7-2
D gene: -
clone size: -

CDR3 DNA: TGTGCCAGCAGTTACGGGACAGGGAACACTGAAGCTTTCTTT
CDR3 protein: CASSYGTGNTEAFF
CDR3 length: 14
J gene: TRBJ1-1
V gene: TRBV6-2/TRBV6-3
D gene: TRBD1
clone size: many

CDR3 DNA: TGTGCCAGCAGTGAAAGTTGGGGAAATAGCAATCAGCCCCAGCATTTT
CDR3 protein: CASSESWGNSNQPQHF
CDR3 length: 16
J gene: TRBJ1-5
V gene: TRBV6-1
D gene: -
clone size: -

CDR3 DNA: TGTGCCAGCAGTACAGACAGGGGCGGCAATCAGCCCCAGCATTTT
CDR3 protein: CASSTDRGGNQPQHF
CDR3 length: 15
J gene: TRBJ1-5
V gene: TRBV2
D gene: TRBD1
clone size: many

CDR3 DNA: TGTGCCAGCAGCTCAATCCGGGGGGACAGTCAATATGGCTACACCTTC
CDR3 protein: CASSSIRGDSQYGYTF
CDR3 length: 16
J gene: TRBJ1-2
V gene: TRBV5-6
D gene: TRBD1
clone size: -

CDR3 DNA: TGTGCCAGCAGCAAGCCTAGCGGCCCGGGAGAGCAGTACTTC
CDR3 protein: CASSKPSGPGEQYF
CDR3 length: 14
J gene: TRBJ2-7
V gene: TRBV6-1
D gene: TRBD2
clone size: few

CDR3 DNA: TGTGCCAGCACCCGGGCGAGAGACTACAATGAGCAGTTCTTC
CDR3 protein: CASTRARDYNEQFF
CDR3 length: 14
J gene: TRBJ2-1
V gene: TRBV7-2
D gene: -
clone size: -

CDR3 DNA: TGTGCCAGCTGTCCCCGCGGGCTTGAGCAGTTCTTC
CDR3 protein: CASCPRGLEQFF
CDR3 length: 12
J gene: TRBJ2-1
V gene: TRBV27
D gene: -
clone size: few

CDR3 DNA: TGTGCCTCGGGGTTCAGGGAAGGGACTGAAGCTTTCTTT
CDR3 protein: CASGFREGTEAFF
CDR3 length: 13
J gene: TRBJ1-1
V gene: TRBV30
D gene: -
clone size: many

CDR3 DNA: TGTGCCTGGAGTACGGTAGCGGGAGGGCCAGGTACGCAGTATTTT
CDR3 protein: CAWSTVAGGPGTQYF
CDR3 length: 15
J gene: TRBJ2-3
V gene: TRBV30
D gene: TRBD2
clone size: -

CDR3 DNA: TGTGCCGCAACAGGGGCCGGGGAGCTGTTTTTT
CDR3 protein: CAATGAGELFF
CDR3 length: 11
J gene: TRBJ2-2
V gene: TRBV10-3
D gene: TRBD1
clone size: -

CDR3 DNA: TGTGCCTGGAGTGGTTCTAGCCGGGGGGAGACCCAGTACTTC
CDR3 protein: CAWSGSSRGETQYF
CDR3 length: 14
J gene: TRBJ2-5
V gene: TRBV30
D gene: -
clone size: few

CDR3 DNA: TGTGCCAGCAGTTACCCTAAGCGGGAGGGCCGGATCGGGGAGCTGTTTTTT
CDR3 protein: CASSYPKREGRIGELFF
CDR3 length: 17
J gene: TRBJ2-2
V gene: TRBV6-5
D gene: TRBD2
clone size: -

CDR3 DNA: TGTGCCAGCAGCCAAGATTGGAATACGCAGTATTTT
CDR3 protein: CASSQDWNTQYF
CDR3 length: 12
J gene: TRBJ2-3
V gene: TRBV3-1
D gene: -
clone size: -

CDR3 DNA: TGTGCCAGCAGCTTAGGAGTTGGGTCGGCCCAGTACTTC
CDR3 protein: CASSLGVGSAQYF
CDR3 length: 13
J gene: TRBJ2-5
V gene: TRBV7-2
D gene: -
clone size: -

CDR3 DNA: TGTGCCAGCAGTTTAGTTGGACACCGACAAGAGACCCAGTACTTC
CDR3 protein: CASSLVGHRQETQYF
CDR3 length: 15
J gene: TRBJ2-5
V gene: TRBV28
D gene: -
clone size: many

CDR3 DNA: TGTGCCAGCAGTTTTGGGTGGGGCCGCGGCACAGATACGCAGTATTTT
CDR3 protein: CASSFGWGRGTDTQYF
CDR3 length: 16
J gene: TRBJ2-3
V gene: TRBV12-3/TRBV12-4
D gene: -
clone size: many

CDR3 DNA: TGTGCCAGCAGTCTAGCCCACCGTGATTCACCCCTCCACTTT
CDR3 protein: CASSLAHRDSPLHF
CDR3 length: 14
J gene: TRBJ1-6
V gene: TRBV28
D gene: -
clone size: -

CDR3 DNA: TGTGCCAGCAGTAAAGGGGGATTTAACTATGGCTACACCTTC
CDR3 protein: CASSKGGFNYGYTF
CDR3 length: 14
J gene: TRBJ1-2
V gene: TRBV12-3/TRBV12-4
D gene: -
clone size: many

CDR3 DNA: TGTGCCACCAGCAGAGAACTAGCAGCAGGCACCGGGGAGCTGTTTTTT
CDR3 protein: CATSRELAAGTGELFF
CDR3 length: 16
J gene: TRBJ2-2
V gene: TRBV15
D gene: -
clone size: few

CDR3 DNA: TGCAGTGCTAGAGCCGCCCCTAGCGGGATTAAGCAGTTCTTC
CDR3 protein: CSARAAPSGIKQFF
CDR3 length: 14
J gene: TRBJ2-1
V gene: TRBV20-1
D gene: TRBD2
clone size: few

CDR3 DNA: TGCGCCAGCAGCCAACAGGGAGGTAATGAAAAACTGTTTTTT
CDR3 protein: CASSQQGGNEKLFF
CDR3 length: 14
J gene: TRBJ1-4
V gene: TRBV5-1
D gene: -
clone size: few

CDR3 DNA: TGCGCCAGCAGTGGAACACCGGGACAGGGGAACATTCAGTACTTC
CDR3 protein: CASSGTPGQGNIQYF
CDR3 length: 15
J gene: TRBJ2-4
V gene: TRBV10-2
D gene: TRBD1
clone size: -

CDR3 DNA: TGTGCCAGCCGAATCGGGACAGGGGCAAGCGGGGCCATTCAGTACTTC
CDR3 protein: CASRIGTGASGAIQYF
CDR3 length: 16
J gene: TRBJ2-4
V gene: TRBV27
D gene: TRBD1
clone size: few

CDR3 DNA: TGTGCCATTACTTCTCAGGCCTTCTATGGCTACACCTTC
CDR3 protein: CAITSQAFYGYTF
CDR3 length: 13
J gene: TRBJ1-2
V gene: TRBV6-1
D gene: -
clone size: -

CDR3 DNA: TGTGCCAGCAGCTACGCCGGGACAGGGGTTCCCGGGGAGCTGTTTTTT
CDR3 protein: CASSYAGTGVPGELFF
CDR3 length: 16
J gene: TRBJ2-2
V gene: TRBV5-4
D gene: TRBD1
clone size: -

CDR3 DNA: TGCAGCGCGGGACAGGGGGCGAATGAGCAGTTCTTC
CDR3 protein: CSAGQGANEQFF
CDR3 length: 12
J gene: TRBJ2-1
V gene: TRBV29-1
D gene: TRBD1
clone size: few

CDR3 DNA: TGTGCCAGCAGCCAACCGACTAGCGGGAGCTCCTACAATGAGCAGTTCTTC
CDR3 protein: CASSQPTSGSSYNEQFF
CDR3 length: 17
J gene: TRBJ2-1
V gene: TRBV9
D gene: TRBD2
clone size: few

CDR3 DNA: TGTGCCAGCAGTTTATTGGGCCAGGGGCGTGGGGGGCACTATGGCTACACCTTC
CDR3 protein: CASSLLGQGRGGHYGYTF
CDR3 length: 18
J gene: TRBJ1-2
V gene: TRBV28
D gene: -
clone size: many

CDR3 DNA: TGCAGTGCTAGAGATGGCAGGGGAATGAGGGAGACCCAGTACTTC
CDR3 protein: CSARDGRGMRETQYF
CDR3 length: 15
J gene: TRBJ2-5
V gene: TRBV20-1
D gene: -
clone size: few

CDR3 DNA: TGTGCCAGCAGTTTGGCAGGGGTTTACGAGCAGTACTTC
CDR3 protein: CASSLAGVYEQYF
CDR3 length: 13
J gene: TRBJ2-7
V gene: TRBV27
D gene: -
clone size: -

CDR3 DNA: TGTGCCAGCAGTTTAGGGCAGGGTGGAACCCACGAGCAGTACTTC
CDR3 protein: CASSLGQGGTHEQYF
CDR3 length: 15
J gene: TRBJ2-7
V gene: TRBV12-3/TRBV12-4
D gene: -
clone size: -

CDR3 DNA: TGTGCCACCAGCAGAGTACCACTAGCGGGAGGGCGTAATGAGCAGTTCTTC
CDR3 protein: CATSRVPLAGGRNEQFF
CDR3 length: 17
J gene: TRBJ2-1
V gene: TRBV15
D gene: TRBD2
clone size: few

CDR3 DNA: TGTGCCAGCAGCACCGCCTTACTACAGGCCTGCGAGCAGTACTTC
CDR3 protein: CASSTALLQACEQYF
CDR3 length: 15
J gene: TRBJ2-7
V gene: TRBV7-4
D gene: -
clone size: -

CDR3 DNA: TGTGCCAGCAAGGTACTAGCGGGGAACACCGGGGAGCTGTTTTTT
CDR3 protein: CASKVLAGNTGELFF
CDR3 length: 15
J gene: TRBJ2-2
V gene: TRBV2
D gene: TRBD2
clone size: many

CDR3 DNA: TGTGCCAGTAGTCAGGTTTCCGTCGAGACCCAGTACTTC
CDR3 protein: CASSQVSVETQYF
CDR3 length: 13
J gene: TRBJ2-5
V gene: TRBV19
D gene: -
clone size: few

CDR3 DNA: TGCAGTGCTAGCGAACTCTTCCAAGAGACCCAGTACTTC
CDR3 protein: CSASELFQETQYF
CDR3 length: 13
J gene: TRBJ2-5
V gene: TRBV20-1
D gene: -
clone size: -

CDR3 DNA: TGTGCCAGCAGCCCCGGACAGATTAACTATGGCTACACCTTC
CDR3 protein: CASSPGQINYGYTF
CDR3 length: 14
J gene: TRBJ1-2
V gene: TRBV5-5
D gene: -
clone size: few

CDR3 DNA: TGTGCCAGCAGTATTCAGCGGGGGTGGTCCTACGAGCAGTACTTC
CDR3 protein: CASSIQRGWSYEQYF
CDR3 length: 15
J gene: TRBJ2-7
V gene: TRBV2
D gene: TRBD2
clone size: many

CDR3 DNA: TGCGCCAGCCGTTCCGTACTAGCGGGAGCCTTCGACGAGCAGTACTTC
CDR3 protein: CASRSVLAGAFDEQYF
CDR3 length: 16
J gene: TRBJ2-7
V gene: TRBV5-1
D gene: TRBD2
clone size: -

CDR3 DNA: TGTGCCAGCAGCTACGGGGGCGGGGAGCTGTTTTTT
CDR3 protein: CASSYGGGELFF
CDR3 length: 12
J gene: TRBJ2-2
V gene: TRBV7-2
D gene: -
clone size: many

CDR3 DNA: TGTGCCAGCAGCCAGCCAGGAAGGAATGAGCAGTTCTTC
CDR3 protein: CASSQPGRNEQFF
CDR3 length: 13
J gene: TRBJ2-1
V gene: TRBV3-1
D gene: -
clone size: few

CDR3 DNA: TGTGCCAGCAGCTTAGCGCCCCAGGGAGGCCAGCATTTT
CDR3 protein: CASSLAPQGGQHF
CDR3 length: 13
J gene: TRBJ1-5
V gene: TRBV7-2
D gene: -
clone size: -

CDR3 DNA: TGCAGTGCTCCCCTAATGGGCCCAGATACGCAGTATTTT
CDR3 protein: CSAPLMGPDTQYF
CDR3 length: 13
J gene: TRBJ2-3
V gene: TRBV20-1
D gene: -
clone size: few

CDR3 DNA: TGTGCCAGCAGCTTATCGGGGACAGGGTATTCACCCCTCCACTTT
CDR3 protein: CASSLSGTGYSPLHF
CDR3 length: 15
J gene: TRBJ1-6
V gene: TRBV7-6
D gene: TRBD1
clone size: -

CDR3 DNA: TGTGCCAGCAGTCCCGGGGACGGAGCAATCTACGAGCAGTACTTC
CDR3 protein: CASSPGDGAIYEQYF
CDR3 length: 15
J gene: TRBJ2-7
V gene: TRBV7-3
D gene: -
clone size: -

CDR3 DNA: TGTGCCACCAGTGATAATAGGGGGCCTACAGATACGCAGTATTTT
CDR3 protein: CATSDNRGPTDTQYF
CDR3 length: 15
J gene: TRBJ2-3
V gene: TRBV24-1
D gene: TRBD1
clone size: few

CDR3 DNA: TGTGCCAGCAGCGGCATATCCGGGACAGGGGCGGCTGAAGCTTTCTTT
CDR3 protein: CASSGISGTGAAEAFF
CDR3 length: 16
J gene: TRBJ1-1
V gene: TRBV9
D gene: TRBD1
clone size: -

CDR3 DNA: TGTGCCAGCAAGTTGCGAAGTGGCACCGGGGAGCTGTTTTTT
CDR3 protein: CASKLRSGTGELFF
CDR3 length: 14
J gene: TRBJ2-2
V gene: TRBV6-5
D gene: -
clone size: -

CDR3 DNA: TGTGCCAGCAGCTTACAGGGTTTCGGCGAGCAGTACTTC
CDR3 protein: CASSLQGFGEQYF
CDR3 length: 13
J gene: TRBJ2-7
V gene: TRBV11-2
D gene: -
clone size: many